Listed below are T cell receptor beta chains from one sample, sequenced in a study of blood T cell repertoires in COVID-19. Produced via immunoSEQ multiplex PCR; TCRdb's table is partial and in-frame only. Among more than 150,000 clones listed, roughly 80% were seen once. The sequenced sample was peripheral blood. The receptors come from a human donor in a cohort sampled during active COVID-19. Both conserved end residues are part of each CDR3. The order of the fields is J gene, D gene, clone size, V gene, CDR3 DNA, CDR3 protein. A D gene is named only where the DNA matches it firmly. Clone size is not always given. Where it is, it says once, few, many or a class for expanded clones.

TRBJ1-1,TRBD1,-,TRBV11-3,TGTGCCAGCAGCCCAGGAGGGGGCGAGGTACTTTTCTTT,CASSPGGGEVLFF
TRBJ1-1,TRBD1,few,TRBV4-2,TGTGCCAGCAGTGTAGGACAGGGGGCGCTGGGCACTGAAGCTTTCTTT,CASSVGQGALGTEAFF
TRBJ1-6,-,-,TRBV5-1,TGCGCCAGCAGCTTGGTTGCTGGGGGCGGTTCACCCCTCCACTTT,CASSLVAGGGSPLHF
TRBJ2-7,TRBD1,-,TRBV19,TGTGCCAGTAGTGTGAAGCTCGCGGGACAGGGCTCCTACGAGCAGTACTTC,CASSVKLAGQGSYEQYF
TRBJ1-1,-,-,TRBV5-1,TGCGCCAGCAGCTTGCGGGGGTTGACTGAAGCTTTCTTT,CASSLRGLTEAFF
TRBJ2-7,-,-,TRBV3-1/TRBV3-2,TGTGCCAGCAGCCAAGTCATCGGGGGACGCGGCGAGCAGTACTTC,CASSQVIGGRGEQYF
TRBJ2-7,-,-,TRBV6-6,TGTGCCAGCAGTCTTCGGACAGAGCCCATCTACGAGCAGTACTTC,CASSLRTEPIYEQYF
TRBJ1-3,-,-,TRBV6-6,TGTGCCAGCAGTTACACGGGACTAACCTCTGGAAACACCATATATTTT,CASSYTGLTSGNTIYF
TRBJ2-5,-,-,TRBV9,TGTGCCAGCAGCGCACAGGCGAATCAAGAGACCCAGTACTTC,CASSAQANQETQYF
TRBJ2-7,TRBD1,medium-sized,TRBV7-8,TGTGCCAGCAGCTTGGACAGGGTTGGCGAGCAGTACTTC,CASSLDRVGEQYF
TRBJ1-1,-,-,TRBV7-3,TGTGCCAGCAGCTTATATCAGGGGACTGAAGCTTTCTTT,CASSLYQGTEAFF
TRBJ2-1,TRBD2,-,TRBV3-1/TRBV3-2,TGTGCCAGCAGCCAAGATGGGGGGGGACACAATGAGCAGTTCTTC,CASSQDGGGHNEQFF
TRBJ1-1,-,once,TRBV28,TGTGCCAGCGGTGACAGGATCGGTGAAGCTTTCTTT,CASGDRIGEAFF
TRBJ2-1,-,few,TRBV29-1,TGCAGCGTTGTCGGGTCCTACAATGAGCAGTTCTTC,CSVVGSYNEQFF
TRBJ1-1,-,-,TRBV11-3,TGTGCCAGCAGCTACGACAGATACACTGAAGCTTTCTTT,CASSYDRYTEAFF
TRBJ1-2,-,-,TRBV20-1,TGCAGTGCTAGTCCCCTGGCTAGCAACTATGGCTACACCTTC,CSASPLASNYGYTF
TRBJ2-5,-,few,TRBV7-3,TGTGCCAGCAGCTTAATTCCTAGGGAGACCCAGTACTTC,CASSLIPRETQYF
TRBJ1-5,-,few,TRBV14,TGTGCCAGCAGCCAAGATCACTCTCAGCCCCAGCATTTT,CASSQDHSQPQHF
TRBJ2-7,-,-,TRBV5-1,TGCGCCAGCAGCTTCGGTGACTCCTACGAGCAGTACTTC,CASSFGDSYEQYF
TRBJ1-1,TRBD1,-,TRBV12-3/TRBV12-4,TGTGCCAGCAAAGGGCAGGGGGTCCCTGAAGCTTTCTTT,CASKGQGVPEAFF
TRBJ2-3,-,-,TRBV10-1,TGCGCCAGCAGTGAAGGCAGGGGACCCACCACAGATACGCAGTATTTT,CASSEGRGPTTDTQYF
TRBJ1-2,TRBD1,-,TRBV9,TGTGCCAGCAGCGTAGCTACCTCCGAGACAGGGTACAATGGCTACACCTTC,CASSVATSETGYNGYTF
TRBJ1-2,-,-,TRBV11-2,TGTGCCAGCAGCTCCGAAGGGGCTCTGTGGAATGGCTACACCTTC,CASSSEGALWNGYTF
TRBJ1-2,-,-,TRBV6-6,TGTGCCAGCAGGCCCGACGGAGAACTAAACTATGGCTACACCTTC,CASRPDGELNYGYTF
TRBJ2-1,-,-,TRBV7-8,TGTGCCAGCAGCTCATATTGGACACCTAAGCAGTTCTTC,CASSSYWTPKQFF
TRBJ2-2,-,-,TRBV19,TGTGCCAGTCGACCGACAGGCAACACCGGGGAGCTGTTTTTT,CASRPTGNTGELFF
TRBJ2-5,-,-,TRBV19,TGTGCCAGTAGTATATCCAGACAAGAGACCCAGTACTTC,CASSISRQETQYF
TRBJ1-2,-,-,TRBV7-9,TGTGCCAGCAGCTTAGTTGGGGGGGCCAACTATGGCTACACCTTC,CASSLVGGANYGYTF
TRBJ1-1,-,-,TRBV6-9,TGTGCCAGCAGTTACCCAGTCGCAGGGATGAACACTGAAGCTTTCTTT,CASSYPVAGMNTEAFF
TRBJ2-1,-,-,TRBV4-1,TGCGCCAGCAGCCAAAATCCTGGGAGGGTCGGGACAAGAGCCTACAATGAGCAGTTCTTC,CASSQNPGRVGTRAYNEQFF
TRBJ1-6,-,-,TRBV25-1,TGTGCCAGCAGTGAGGGGCGATCACCCCTCCACTTT,CASSEGRSPLHF
TRBJ1-4,TRBD1,-,TRBV5-1,TGCGCCAGCAGCTCAACCGGGACAGGGAATGAAAAACTGTTTTTT,CASSSTGTGNEKLFF
TRBJ2-7,TRBD1,-,TRBV15,TGTGCCACCAGCAGAGGTGCGACAGGGGTGATCTACGAGCAGTACTTC,CATSRGATGVIYEQYF
TRBJ1-4,-,-,TRBV5-6,TGTGCCAGCAGTCTTGGCCAGTCGGAGGAAAAACTGTTTTTT,CASSLGQSEEKLFF
TRBJ1-2,-,-,TRBV5-8,TGTGCCAGCAGCCACGGGACATTGGATGGCTACACCTTC,CASSHGTLDGYTF
TRBJ2-1,TRBD2,-,TRBV30,TGTGCCTTAATGAGCGGGGTCTCCTACAATGAGCAGTTCTTC,CALMSGVSYNEQFF
TRBJ2-7,-,-,TRBV5-1,TGCGCCAGCAGCTTGACCGGGACGGGGGACGAGCAGTACTTC,CASSLTGTGDEQYF
TRBJ1-1,-,-,TRBV19,TGTGCCAGTAGTACCAGGCAGGGCGGGAACACTGAAGCTTTCTTT,CASSTRQGGNTEAFF
TRBJ1-2,-,-,TRBV30,TGTGCCTGGAGCCAGAGAGGCGGGAGCTATGGCTACACCTTC,CAWSQRGGSYGYTF
TRBJ2-2,-,-,TRBV5-4,TGTGCCAGCAGCGCGGGACAGACACCCACCGGGGAGCTGTTTTTT,CASSAGQTPTGELFF
TRBJ2-1,TRBD2,once,TRBV5-1,TGCGCCAGCAGCTTGTTCGGGGGGACTCGACCTTACAATGAGCAGTTCTTC,CASSLFGGTRPYNEQFF
TRBJ1-2,-,-,TRBV20-1,TGCAGTGCTAGGGCCCAGAGGGGCTACACCTTC,CSARAQRGYTF
TRBJ2-5,-,-,TRBV5-6,TGTGCCAGCAGCCGAGCCCCCTACTTAGAGGGAGAGACCCAGTACTTC,CASSRAPYLEGETQYF
TRBJ2-3,TRBD2,-,TRBV10-3,TGTGCCATCACGGGGGGAACTAGCACAGATACGCAGTATTTT,CAITGGTSTDTQYF
TRBJ2-1,-,-,TRBV7-7,TGTGCTAGCAGTCCGACCGGGGATCAAGGTATCCCCTACAATGAGCAGTTCTTC,CASSPTGDQGIPYNEQFF
TRBJ1-5,-,many,TRBV27,TGTGCCAGCAGGCACAGAGAAAGCAATCAGCCCCAGCATTTT,CASRHRESNQPQHF